Reported below is one TCR beta chain. Source study methods: Reference gene primer amplification in the assay estimated nucleated cell counts. Sequencing used immunoSEQ multiplex PCR; TCRdb keeps in-frame clones, though not all of them. Clone size and the V and J calls come from that table; the DNA yielded D and trimming. Seen here are over 120,000 clones, around 87% observed once, and the top ten hold 35% to 40%. The data were taken from a study of blood T cell repertoires in COVID-19. The CDR3 loop spans 14 amino acids. Germline assignment: CDR1 GTSNPN and CDR2 SVGIG (reference sequence). The V and J ends lost 2 bases and 4 bases respectively, with 14 bases between them.

The chain uses TRBV30 and TRBJ1-2, with TRBD1 as a possible D gene (5 bases). The sequenced sample was peripheral blood. The source is a man aged 45 to 65 who had recovered from COVID-19. For the CDR3, the DNA is TGTGCCTGGAGTTTGACAGTTATAAGCTATGGCTACACCTTC. It encodes CAWSLTVISYGYTF.